What follows are 2 T cell receptor beta chains derived from one specimen sequenced in a study of blood T cell repertoires in COVID-19. The repertoire was sequenced with immunoSEQ multiplex PCR; TCRdb's copy has only in-frame clones and lacks some. Of approximately 250,000 clones listed, about 90% are singletons. The material sequenced was PBMCs or T cells enriched from blood (not recorded which). The receptors derive from a woman aged 25 to 45 with acute COVID-19.

This chain uses TRBV2 with TRBJ2-6; 11 positions agree with TRBD2. Germline values: CDR1 SNHLY, CDR2 FYNNEI. CDR3 length equals 19 residues. The V segment lost 7 bases and the J segment 0 bases; nucleotides outside the gene matches: 11. CDR3 DNA sequence: TGTGCCAGCACCGGACTAGCGGGTGACTTGGCCTCTGGGGCCAACGTCCTGACTTTC. Its translation: CASTGLAGDLASGANVLTF.

The chain joins TRBV27 to TRBJ2-7, with 8 bases identical to TRBD1. This CDR3 is 15 amino acids long. The ends lost 4 bases at V and 4 bases at J; junction bases unmatched: 9. Looked up from germline, CDR1 is MNHEY and CDR2 is SMNVEV (reference sequence). This CDR3 is CASSSQERTGYEQYF. CDR3 in DNA: TGTGCCAGCAGTTCCCAAGAAAGGACAGGGTACGAGCAGTACTTC.